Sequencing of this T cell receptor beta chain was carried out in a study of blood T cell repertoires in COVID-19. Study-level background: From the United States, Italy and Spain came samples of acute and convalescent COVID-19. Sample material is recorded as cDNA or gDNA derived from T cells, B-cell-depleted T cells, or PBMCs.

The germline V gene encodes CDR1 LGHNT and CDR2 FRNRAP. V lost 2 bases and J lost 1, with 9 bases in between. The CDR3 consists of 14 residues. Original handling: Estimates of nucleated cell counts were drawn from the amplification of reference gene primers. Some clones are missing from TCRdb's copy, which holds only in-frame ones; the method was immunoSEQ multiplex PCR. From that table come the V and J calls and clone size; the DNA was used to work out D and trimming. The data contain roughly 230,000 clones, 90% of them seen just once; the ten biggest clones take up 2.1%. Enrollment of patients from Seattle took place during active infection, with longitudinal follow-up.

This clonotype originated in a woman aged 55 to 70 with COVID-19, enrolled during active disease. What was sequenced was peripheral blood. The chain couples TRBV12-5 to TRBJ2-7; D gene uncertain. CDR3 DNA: TGTGCTAGTGGTTTGTCAGCGCTGTCCTACGAGCAGTACTTC. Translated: CASGLSALSYEQYF.